This is a list of T cell receptor beta chains from one sample in a study of blood T cell repertoires in COVID-19. TCRdb's copy holds only in-frame clones and misses some; the assay was immunoSEQ multiplex PCR. The table shows 200,000 or so clones, with about 80% occurring only once. Source material: PBMCs or T cells enriched from blood (not recorded which). All receptors come from a woman in her thirties or forties with acute COVID-19. CDR3s include the opening cysteine and the closing phenylalanine or tryptophan. Each record gives: V gene, clone size, D gene, J gene, CDR3 DNA, CDR3 protein. The D gene is left open where the match is weak. The size field is filled for only some rows; it gives once, few, many or a size class.

TRBV7-9	NA	TRBD1	TRBJ2-1	TGTGCCAGCAGCTCAGGGACAGTCTACGAGCAGTTCTTC	CASSSGTVYEQFF
TRBV6-1	NA	NA	TRBJ2-5	TGTGCCAGCAGTGAAGCCGGCAGGGGACGCCAAGAGACCCAGTACTTC	CASSEAGRGRQETQYF
TRBV5-1	NA	NA	TRBJ1-2	TGCGCCAGCAGCTTGTCTGGCCTACCGGGCTATGGCTACACCTTC	CASSLSGLPGYGYTF
TRBV19	NA	NA	TRBJ1-1	TGTGCCAGTAGTATTGTCCCCTCGGCGGCGGGGACTGAAGCTTTCTTT	CASSIVPSAAGTEAFF
TRBV3-1/TRBV3-2	NA	NA	TRBJ2-6	TGTGCCAGCAGCCCGAAAACATACTCTGGGGCCAACGTCCTGACTTTC	CASSPKTYSGANVLTF
TRBV6-5	NA	NA	TRBJ2-2	TGTGCCAGCAGTCGGGGATTCCTCACCGGGGAGCTGTTTTTT	CASSRGFLTGELFF
TRBV7-8	few	TRBD2	TRBJ2-5	TGTGCCAGCAGTCATTCGCTAGCGGGGGGAGGGGAGACCCAGTACTTC	CASSHSLAGGGETQYF
TRBV6-5	NA	NA	TRBJ1-1	TGTGCCAGCAGCTTACAGGGTATGAACACTGAAGCTTTCTTT	CASSLQGMNTEAFF
TRBV3-1/TRBV3-2	few	NA	TRBJ2-1	TGTGCCAGCAGCCAAGTGCAGGGTTCCTACAATGAGCAGTTCTTC	CASSQVQGSYNEQFF
TRBV14	NA	TRBD1	TRBJ1-5	TGTGCCAGCAGCCCACAGACAGGGGCCGTCGAGTTATATGGCAATCAGCCCCAGCATTTT	CASSPQTGAVELYGNQPQHF
TRBV15	NA	TRBD2	TRBJ2-2	TGTGCCACCAGGACTAGCGGGAACACCGGGGAGCTGTTTTTT	CATRTSGNTGELFF
TRBV5-1	NA	TRBD2	TRBJ2-2	TGCGCCAGCAGCTTGGTGGCGGGAGACACCGGGGAGCTGTTTTTT	CASSLVAGDTGELFF
TRBV7-8	NA	NA	TRBJ1-3	TGTGCCAGCACCCCCGACAGGAGCTCTGGAAACACCATATATTTT	CASTPDRSSGNTIYF
TRBV10-3	NA	NA	TRBJ2-5	TGTGCCATCAGTGATCCGTCCCTAGGGAGAGAGACCCAGTACTTC	CAISDPSLGRETQYF
TRBV2	once	NA	TRBJ1-2	TGTGCCAGCAGTGAAGGCTCACGTGGCAGGACTTATGGCTACACCTTC	CASSEGSRGRTYGYTF
TRBV7-9	NA	TRBD1	TRBJ1-1	TGTGCCAGCAGCTTAGGAGGGGGCAACACTGAAGCTTTCTTT	CASSLGGGNTEAFF
TRBV3-1/TRBV3-2	NA	NA	TRBJ2-1	TGTGCCAGCAGCTATGGGAGCGGCAATGAGCAGTTCTTC	CASSYGSGNEQFF
TRBV18	NA	NA	TRBJ1-1	TGTGCCAGCTCCCCTCGGGGGGTCAACACTGAAGCTTTCTTT	CASSPRGVNTEAFF
TRBV28	NA	NA	TRBJ2-7	TGTGCCAGCAGTTTATACGGGTACGAGCAGTACTTC	CASSLYGYEQYF
TRBV5-4	NA	NA	TRBJ2-4	TGTGCCAGCAGCCGGGACTCCGGGGGCATTCAGTACTTC	CASSRDSGGIQYF
TRBV10-1	NA	TRBD2	TRBJ2-3	TGCGCCAGCAGTGATGGAACGGGGGGGCGGTTGCAGTATTTT	CASSDGTGGRLQYF
TRBV6-1	NA	NA	TRBJ1-5	TGTGCCAGCAGTGAAGCACCGGGGGGCGATCAGCCCCAGCATTTT	CASSEAPGGDQPQHF
TRBV5-4	once	TRBD1	TRBJ1-2	TGTGCCAGCAGCTCCGCAGGGGGCTTAACGGCGTATGGCTACACCTTC	CASSSAGGLTAYGYTF